This T cell receptor (beta chain) stems from a study of T cells after posttransplantation cyclophosphamide (dated by TCRdb to the mid-2010s). Describing the broader study: Using TRB sequencing, the study followed how the T cell repertoire reconstituted after myeloablative bone marrow transplantation in which posttransplantation cyclophosphamide served as GVHD prophylaxis. Public TRB sequences were queried against a database of over 3,000 sequences associated with responses to pathogens, tumor antigens, self-antigens and alloantigens. Blood from all 35 or so PTCy patients who had 1-year posttransplant specimens underwent TRB sequencing. In 3 patients, TRB sequencing was also performed on up to roughly 3 more blood samples taken 2 to 5.2 years after transplant, and in 4 patients, pretransplant blood was also TRB-sequenced. Because TRA and TRB clonality correlated tightly in 10 or so samples, later TCR analyses were limited to TRB. Samples from roughly 32 PTCy-treated patients, along with samples from 16 of their related bone marrow donors, underwent antigen receptor sequencing. The paper's findings and limits, for the study overall: Across 45 patients, recipient CMV seropositivity and CMV reactivation were highly associated with TRB clonality; PTCy diversity was similar to CNI/methotrexate controls. The TRB repertoires of T cells infiltrating skin or GI tract showed only limited overlap with the TRB repertoires of T cells in blood. At 1-2 months, donor-recipient similarity was low but rose over the first year, and the later blood repertoires were often dominated by donor CD8+ memory clones.

Genomic DNA was used for TRB sequencing, which was performed with the immunoSEQ assay at survey resolution or with the hsTCRB kit. The authors' pipeline ran thus. The immunoSEQ software was used for initial read processing, and the LymphoSeq R package was used for repertoire analyses. Clonality was computed as 1 minus normalized Shannon entropy, and a Gini coefficient was also calculated for each TRB dataset. Phenotypes of unsorted samples were inferred by mapping TRB sequences from sorted subsets of the recipient or donor onto unsorted samples of the same recipient. TCRdb stores this immuneACCESS table with in-frame sequences only. Part of the clones is absent; in the studies checked, under half of the shortfall reflects unresolved V genes, and no reason is known for the rest. V, J and clone size derive from that table, while D and trimming were established from the DNA sequence. For this sample, tens of thousands of clones appear and none is a singleton. The biggest ten clones account for approximately 7.2% of the sample.

About this clone itself: Its target antigen remains unknown. Base qualities were left out, and no much larger clone turns up one base away.

Including the terminal cysteine and phenylalanine, the CDR3 comprises 14 residues. Solely the CDR3 DNA is kept, with 42 bases framed from the first base. Based on the germline V gene, the CDR1 and CDR2 sequences are SGHTA and FQGNSA. Germline trimming: 5 bases from V, 7 bases from J; junction bases outside gene matches: 10. On the day of marrow donation, related bone marrow donors gave peripheral blood samples. Peripheral blood and bone marrow mononuclear cells were isolated by Ficoll-Hypaque density centrifugation and were cryopreserved. This chain joins TRBV7-2 to TRBJ1-2, with 7 junctional bases fitting TRBD1. The origin of this receptor is a woman aged 45-60 years in good health and a related stem cell transplant donor. The sample taken for sequencing was PBMCs. The nucleotide sequence reads TGTGCCAGCAGCCCCCCCGGGACAGCCTTTGGCTACACCTTC. It specifies CASSPPGTAFGYTF. The CDR3, completed at both ends by the reference TRBV7-2 and TRBJ1-2 genes, gives the full variable domain GAGVSQSPSNKVTEKGKDVELRCDPISGHTALYWYRQSLGQGLEFLIYFQGNSAPDKSGLPSDRFSAERTGGSVSTLTIQRTQQEDSAVYLCASSPPGTAFGYTFGSGTRLTVV.